This TCR beta chain was profiled in a study of cytomegalovirus exposure and HLA in healthy donors. Study summary: There were 65 million to 85 million unique TCRs (from HLA-typed donors) in an early data release. Overall study results and limits: Donors belonging to an Asian-associated ancestry cluster reportedly showed fewer N-insertions in productive TCRs than the approximately 680-donor mean, according to what a later analysis found.

The PCR contained 60 Vbeta and 13 Jbeta primers. Repertoires were generated with immunoSEQ multiplex PCR, while TCRdb's copy carries only in-frame clones and drops some. The sample yields 200,000 or so clones, around four fifths seen once. Donors in the study were healthy people who gave bone marrow. The ends were cut back, 4 bases at V and 4 bases at J, with 9 bases in the middle. CDR1 is SGHDT, CDR2 YYEEEE, per germline. The CDR3 spans 12 residues. On this clone itself: Antigen: not known.

Material for sequencing was PBMCs. The chain is built from TRBV5-6 and TRBJ2-7, with D uncertain. The source is a woman aged 50 to 60 in good health and CMV-seropositive. CDR3 in DNA: TGTGCCAGCAGCACCAACAAGTACGAGCAGTACTTC. Amino acids: CASSTNKYEQYF. Using reference TRBV5-6 and TRBJ2-7 for the parts outside the CDR3, the full variable domain is DAGVTQSPTHLIKTRGQQVTLRCSPKSGHDTVSWYQQALGQGPQFIFQYYEEEERQRGNFPDRFSGHQFPNYSSELNVNALLLGDSALYLCASSTNKYEQYFGPGTRLTVT.